These 31 T cell receptor beta chains came from one sample sequenced in a study of OX40 agonist ivuxolimab in advanced cancers. Produced via immunoSEQ multiplex PCR; TCRdb's table is partial and in-frame only. The sample holds some 70,000 clones; about 88% are singletons and the top ten take under 1.1%. The source material was CD4+ or CD8+ T cells sorted from blood, sampled in a trial of the OX40 agonist ivuxolimab. All receptors come from an adult with an advanced solid tumor such as melanoma, head and neck, liver or kidney cancer.

This clone has only a few counts. The chain uses TRBV10-1 and TRBJ1-2; TRBD1 might be the D (5 bases). The CDR3 length is 13 residues. Trimming shortened V by 3 bases and J by 4 bases, and 9 bases separated the two germline ends. Germline V gives CDR1 WNHNN, CDR2 SYGVQD (reference sequence). Here the CDR3 reads CASSEGAPYGYTF. CDR3 sequence (DNA): TGCGCCAGCAGTGAAGGGGCCCCCTATGGCTACACCTTC.

The chain recombines TRBV2 with TRBJ2-4; TRBD2 matches 10 bases. The germline CDR1 and CDR2 sequences are SNHLY and FYNNEI. J lost 0 bases, V lost 11 bases, and 16 bases had no gene match. The CDR3 covers 18 residues. The CDR3 region is CAGLRLAGLEQAKNIQYF. DNA for the CDR3: TGTGCCGGCCTCAGACTAGCGGGTCTCGAACAAGCCAAAAACATTCAGTACTTC.

V is TRBV6-4 and J is TRBJ2-1, with 11 bases that match TRBD2. Germline values: CDR1 MRHNA, CDR2 SNTAGT. The V gene end was trimmed by 7 bases and the J gene end by 5 bases; junction bases not matched to a gene: 7. The CDR3 is 15 residues long. This CDR3 reads CASMPGTSGNNEQFF. Here the CDR3 DNA reads TGTGCCAGCATGCCGGGGACTAGCGGTAACAATGAGCAGTTCTTC.

The rearrangement links TRBV2 to TRBJ2-7, with 11 positions matching TRBD2. The germline V gene has CDR1 SNHLY and CDR2 FYNNEI. The ends lost 2 bases at V and 5 bases at J; junction bases unmatched: 5. The CDR3 runs 15 residues. CDR3 loop: CASSERLAGRNEQYF. CDR3 bases: TGTGCCAGCAGTGAAAGACTAGCGGGAAGGAACGAGCAGTACTTC.

To note about this clone: Distinct nucleotide sequences in the sample also encode this CDR3. The chain links TRBV10-3 to TRBJ2-7, with D possibly being TRBD2 (6 bases). The CDR3 runs 12 residues. Germline CDR1 and CDR2: ENHRY and SYGVKD. Deletions cut 4 bases from V and 2 bases from J, with 6 bases between. The CDR3 loop is CAISGLAYEQYF. The CDR3 DNA follows: TGTGCCATCAGTGGACTAGCCTACGAGCAGTACTTC.

J is TRBJ2-7 and V is TRBV10-2; 8 bases agree with TRBD1. V dropped 8 bases and J dropped 6; count of bases not matched to a gene: 9. CDR3 length: 13 amino acids. Germline V CDR1 and CDR2: WSHSY, SAAADI. The CDR3 DNA reads TGCGCCAGCCGGCCGGGACAGGATCGCGAGCAGTACTTC. Amino acid sequence: CASRPGQDREQYF.

The rearrangement joins TRBV6-4 to TRBJ1-1, with 8 positions matching TRBD1. J gave up 5 bases and V 6 bases, and 5 bases lay outside the gene matches. Germline-derived CDR1 and CDR2 are MRHNA and SNTAGT. This CDR3 is built from 13 residues. The DNA of the CDR3 is TGTGCCAGCAGCGCAACAGGGGGAACTGAAGCTTTCTTT. Amino acids: CASSATGGTEAFF.

This clone has just a few counts. The rearrangement joins TRBV6-5 to TRBJ1-3, with D perhaps matching TRBD1 (5 bases). This CDR3 has 14 residues. V was pared by 5 bases and J by 3 bases, with 11 bases between. CDR1 MNHEY and CDR2 SVGAGI come from the germline V gene. The chain's CDR3 is CASSTGGVGNTIYF. CDR3 DNA sequence: TGTGCCAGCAGTACGGGGGGGGTTGGAAACACCATATATTTT.

The chain employs TRBV19 and TRBJ1-5, with 8 bases that match TRBD1. Germline values: CDR1 LNHDA, CDR2 SQIVND (reference sequence). CDR3 length: 17 residues. Trimming at V came to 6 bases and at J to 0 bases, leaving 10 bases not matched to a gene. CDR3 amino acids: CASRFDRGVYSNQPQHF. The CDR3 nucleotides are TGTGCCAGTAGATTCGACAGGGGCGTATATAGCAATCAGCCCCAGCATTTT.

This clone was seen a single time. In DNA form, the CDR3 reads TGTGCCAGCAATCGAGAACTTATTTTGGGGAATGAGCAGTTCTTC. Translating it yields CASNRELILGNEQFF. The chain couples TRBV6-6 to TRBJ2-1, with D hard to call. This CDR3 has 15 residues. Trimming took 7 bases from V and 7 from J, leaving 20 bases between them. Germline V CDR1 and CDR2: MNHNY, SVGAGI (reference sequence).

CDR3 sequence (DNA): TGTGCCAGCAGTTACTTTACTAGCGGGCCCTACGAGCAGTACTTC. This codes for CASSYFTSGPYEQYF. The chain couples TRBV6-5 to TRBJ2-5, with 9 bases fitting TRBD2. Gene TRBJ2-7 matches the end of the DNA better, so the J call may be wrong. Germline V gives CDR1 MNHEY, CDR2 SVGAGI. This CDR3 contains 15 residues.

The V call is TRBV7-7, the J call TRBJ2-5; TRBD1 is a possible D gene (5 bases). Germline V gene data show CDR1 as SSHAT and CDR2 as FNYEAQ (reference sequence). V was pared by 1 base and J by 5 bases, with 11 bases between. The CDR3 is 14 residues long. The CDR3 DNA reads TGTGCCAGCAGCTTAGGGACATCCGGGGAGACCCAGTACTTC. Protein product: CASSLGTSGETQYF.

The chain is built from TRBV5-4 and TRBJ1-1; 7 nucleotides line up with TRBD1. J was trimmed by 7 bases and V by 4 bases; bases with no gene match: 16. Germline CDR1 and CDR2: SGHNT and YYREEE (reference sequence). There are 16 residues in the CDR3. The CDR3 here is CASSPGGQPLAGEAFF. The DNA for the CDR3 is TGTGCCAGCAGCCCCGGGGGACAGCCCCTCGCGGGTGAAGCTTTCTTT.

The chain has TRBV5-1 and TRBJ1-1, with D possibly TRBD1 on 5 matching bases. CDR3 length equals 17 residues. Germline V lookup: CDR1 SGHRS, CDR2 YFSETQ. V was clipped by 4 bases and J by 1 base, with 20 bases between them. CDR3 nucleotide sequence: TGCGCCAGCAGCCCTATAGGCCCGGGACGGCCGAACACTGAAGCTTTCTTT. Amino acid sequence: CASSPIGPGRPNTEAFF.

This clone was observed a single time. The rearrangement uses TRBV7-9 and TRBJ2-3, with D hard to call. With 6 bases removed from V and 3 bases from J, the gap between germline ends came to 16 bases. The germline V gene has CDR1 SEHNR and CDR2 FQNEAQ (reference sequence). There are 15 residues in the CDR3. CDR3 sequence (DNA): TGTGCCAGCAGACCCGACACGCTCAAAACAGATACGCAGTATTTT. Its translation: CASRPDTLKTDTQYF.

This clone was detected a few times. This chain links TRBV6-1 with TRBJ2-1, with a possible D match to TRBD2 (7 bases). Per the germline V gene, CDR1 is MNHNS and CDR2 is SASEGT. The CDR3 runs to 15 residues. Trimming removed 3 bases from V and 9 bases from J, with 18 bases in between. The CDR3 DNA reads TGTGCCAGCAGTGACGGGCAAGGGAGGGGGAGTGAGCAGTTCTTC. It specifies CASSDGQGRGSEQFF.

The chain employs TRBV29-1 and TRBJ1-2; perhaps TRBD1 as D (5 bases). V lost 4 bases, J lost 6 bases, and 12 bases lay in between. Germline loops: CDR1 SQVTM, CDR2 ANQGSEA. The CDR3 has 12 amino acids. CDR3 sequence (DNA): TGCAGCGTTGCCGTACAGGTGGATGGCTACACCTTC. It codes for CSVAVQVDGYTF.

This rearrangement joins TRBV4-3 to TRBJ1-2, with 7 positions matching TRBD1. The CDR3 is 15 residues long. Looked up from germline, CDR1 is LGHNA and CDR2 is YSLEER. After removal of 1 base from V and 8 bases from J, the junction contained 10 bases not matched to a gene. The CDR3 DNA follows: TGCGCCAGCAGCCAAGCTGGAACAGGGGCGGGCGGCTACACCTTC. Its translation is CASSQAGTGAGGYTF.

The chain's CDR3 is CASRRGGEQETQYF. The CDR3 bases are TGCGCCAGCCGCCGGGGGGGGGAACAAGAGACCCAGTACTTC. The chain recombines TRBV10-2 with TRBJ2-5; 8 bases line up with TRBD2. V lost 8 bases to trimming and J lost 2 bases; unmatched junction nucleotides: 7. Germline CDR1 is WSHSY and CDR2 is SAAADI. This CDR3 region has 14 residues.

The table lists this clone with a few counts. The rearrangement links TRBV10-1 to TRBJ2-1; D possibly corresponds to TRBD2 (5 bases). V lost 6 bases to trimming and J lost 7 bases, with 10 bases between them. Germline-derived CDR1 and CDR2 are WNHNN and SYGVQD (reference sequence). The length of the CDR3 is 12 residues. CDR3 in amino acids: CASSKRGNEQFF. In nucleotides, the CDR3 is TGCGCCAGCAGCAAACGGGGTAATGAGCAGTTCTTC.

The chain recombines TRBV7-2 with TRBJ2-4; 7 bases map to TRBD2. The CDR3 extends over 15 amino acids. Losses at the gene ends were 2 bases for V and 6 bases for J; bases not matched to a gene: 7. CDR1 is SGHTA, CDR2 FQGNSA, per germline. The CDR3 nucleotides are TGTGCCAGCAGCTTATGGGCCAGGGAGGGAAACATTCAGTACTTC. This encodes CASSLWAREGNIQYF. Drawing the rest from reference TRBV7-2 and TRBJ2-4, the complete variable domain is GAGVSQSPSNKVTEKGKDVELRCDPISGHTALYWYRQSLGQGLEFLIYFQGNSAPDKSGLPSDRFSAERTGGSVSTLTIQRTQQEDSAVYLCASSLWAREGNIQYFGAGTRLSVL.

The V gene is TRBV29-1, the J gene TRBJ2-3; D call uncertain. The V gene lost 4 bases and the J gene lost 1 base, with 6 bases spanning the gap. This CDR3 has 12 residues. The germline gives CDR1 SQVTM, CDR2 ANQGSEA. The CDR3 is CSVGRRTDTQYF. The CDR3 region has the DNA TGCAGCGTTGGCCGTCGCACAGATACGCAGTATTTT.

The rearrangement uses TRBV7-9 and TRBJ2-3; 9 nucleotides match TRBD2. CDR1 is SEHNR and CDR2 is FQNEAQ in the germline V gene (reference sequence). The CDR3 loop spans 17 amino acids. V was clipped by 6 bases and J by 3 bases; unmatched bases: 13. Here the CDR3 reads CASSLRGRGGITDTQYF. The CDR3 DNA follows: TGTGCCAGCAGTCTGCGCGGGAGGGGAGGTATTACAGATACGCAGTATTTT.

The chain recombines TRBV6-1 with TRBJ1-1; no definite D call. This CDR3 has 13 residues. Trimming pared 4 bases from V and 11 bases from J, leaving 17 bases between. Germline values: CDR1 MNHNS, CDR2 SASEGT. The CDR3 is CASSGTAVGGAFF. In DNA form, the CDR3 reads TGTGCCAGCAGTGGCACTGCGGTTGGTGGGGCTTTCTTT.

The CDR3 loop is CASSRRLQETQYF. CDR3 sequence (DNA): TGTGCCAGTAGTAGGCGGTTACAAGAGACCCAGTACTTC. The chain employs TRBV19 and TRBJ2-5; no reliable D call. There are 13 residues in the CDR3. Germline CDR1 reads LNHDA; CDR2 reads SQIVND (reference sequence). The V end lost 4 bases, the J end lost 2 bases, and 8 bases lay between the germline ends.

This clone appeared a few times. The V gene is TRBV5-1, the J gene TRBJ1-1; no definite D call. Germline V gene lookup returns CDR1 SGHRS and CDR2 YFSETQ. V lost 2 bases and J lost 2, with 13 bases in between. This CDR3 is built from 15 residues. The CDR3 is CASSLETAFNTEAFF. CDR3 nucleotide sequence: TGCGCCAGCAGCTTAGAAACGGCCTTTAACACTGAAGCTTTCTTT.

This chain's CDR3 is CASSTALNTEAFF. The CDR3, as DNA: TGTGCCAGCAGTACCGCCCTGAACACTGAAGCTTTCTTT. The chain joins TRBV6-1 to TRBJ1-1; no firm D call. Germline assignment: CDR1 MNHNS and CDR2 SASEGT. CDR3 size: 13 residues. V was pared by 5 bases and J by 0 bases, with 7 bases between.

On this clone: The sample contains more than one DNA sequence encoding this CDR3. The V gene is TRBV18, the J gene TRBJ1-5; D gene ambiguous. The CDR3 sequence is 15 residues long. V was cut by 6 bases and J by 0 bases, with 12 bases left in between. Germline values: CDR1 KGHSH, CDR2 LQKENI. The CDR3, as DNA: TGTGCCAGCTCCCCTGGTGTAGGTAGCAATCAGCCCCAGCATTTT. This gives the protein CASSPGVGSNQPQHF.

The rearrangement uses TRBV6-1 and TRBJ2-5; 15 nucleotides agree with TRBD2. Germline CDR1 reads MNHNS; CDR2 reads SASEGT. The CDR3 spans 19 residues. V lost 4 bases, J lost 4 bases, and 13 bases stayed unmatched. This CDR3 reads CASSGAVPGLAGGRETQYF. CDR3 coding DNA: TGTGCCAGCAGTGGCGCTGTACCGGGACTAGCGGGGGGTAGAGAGACCCAGTACTTC.

The chain uses TRBV5-1 and TRBJ2-1, with 12 positions matching TRBD2. The V segment lost 4 bases and the J segment 7 bases; nucleotides outside the gene matches: 6. This CDR3 comprises 15 residues. Germline-derived CDR1 and CDR2 are SGHRS and YFSETQ. The CDR3 spells CASSRLAGGPNEQFF. The CDR3 DNA follows: TGCGCCAGCAGCAGGCTAGCGGGGGGGCCAAATGAGCAGTTCTTC.

This rearrangement joins TRBV28 to TRBJ1-6; 7 nucleotides line up with TRBD1. Trimming cost V 7 bases and J 9 bases; bases outside gene matches: 9. The CDR3 runs 14 residues. The germline gives CDR1 MDHEN, CDR2 SYDVKM. The CDR3 region is CASNRQGFGSPLHF. For the CDR3, the DNA is TGTGCCAGCAACAGACAGGGATTTGGTTCACCCCTCCACTTT.